Following are 2 T cell receptor beta chains from one sample sequenced in a study of shared clonotypes between healthy human individuals. Using immunoSEQ multiplex PCR, the repertoire was profiled, and TCRdb retains in-frame clones only, with some absent. The table lists about 2 million clones, approximately 94% of them singletons, with approximately 1% in the top ten. Positively selected for CCR7, the CD45RO-negative cells used as naive CD8 cells excluded terminally differentiated effector memory CD45RA+ cells. Sequencing input: naive CD8+ T cells sorted from blood. The receptors derive from a young man in good health.

The CDR3 loop reads CASSPGKGAVSYNEQFF. In nucleotides, the CDR3 is TGTGCCAGCTCTCCCGGGAAGGGGGCTGTCTCCTACAATGAGCAGTTCTTC. The chain carries TRBV18 and TRBJ2-1, with 7 bases matching TRBD1. CDR1 KGHSH and CDR2 LQKENI come from the germline V gene. V shed 6 bases and J 0 bases; nucleotides not matched to a gene: 11. This CDR3 is built from 17 residues.

The V and J genes are TRBV10-3 and TRBJ2-3, with D tentatively TRBD2 (7 bases). With 11 bases removed from V and 3 bases from J, the gap between germline ends came to 15 bases. In germline, CDR1 is ENHRY, CDR2 SYGVKD. The CDR3 is 13 residues long. The CDR3 reads CASWGGQTDTQYF. As DNA, the CDR3 is TGTGCCTCCTGGGGGGGCCAGACAGATACGCAGTATTTT.